This T cell receptor beta chain was found in a study of blood T cell repertoires in COVID-19. About the research overall: Italy, Spain and the United States were the sources of the convalescent and acute COVID-19 samples. PBMCs, B-cell-depleted T cells, or T cells provided the cDNA or gDNA that made up the material.

This clone has only one observation. Generated by immunoSEQ multiplex PCR, the TCRdb table keeps only in-frame clones and is missing some. In the table there are roughly 350,000 clones, around 87% of which are singletons. The CDR3 consists of 14 residues. V was cut by 2 bases and J by 1 base, with 9 bases left in between. CDR1 and CDR2 from the germline V gene are SGHRS and YFSETQ. Seattle's cohort entered during active infection and was followed longitudinally. This TCR derives from a woman in her forties or fifties with COVID-19, enrolled during active disease. The source material was peripheral blood. The gene calls are TRBV5-1 and TRBJ1-1; TRBD1 might be the D (6 bases). The CDR3 loop reads CASSFTRGNTEAFF. DNA for the CDR3: TGCGCCAGCAGCTTCACCAGGGGGAACACTGAAGCTTTCTTT.